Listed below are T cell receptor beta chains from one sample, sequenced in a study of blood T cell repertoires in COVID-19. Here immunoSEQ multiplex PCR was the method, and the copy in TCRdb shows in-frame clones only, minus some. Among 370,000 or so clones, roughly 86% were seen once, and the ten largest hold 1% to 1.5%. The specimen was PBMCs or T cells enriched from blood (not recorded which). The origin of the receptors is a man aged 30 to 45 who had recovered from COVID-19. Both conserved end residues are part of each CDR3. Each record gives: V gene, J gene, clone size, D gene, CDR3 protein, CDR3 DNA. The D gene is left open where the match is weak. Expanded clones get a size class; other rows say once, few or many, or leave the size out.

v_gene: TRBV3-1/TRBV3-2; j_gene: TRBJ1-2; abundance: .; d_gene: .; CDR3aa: CASSHGQPLGYTF; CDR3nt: TGTGCCAGCAGCCACGGACAGCCCTTGGGCTACACCTTC
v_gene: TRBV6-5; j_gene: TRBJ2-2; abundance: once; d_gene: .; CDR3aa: CASSYGAEKLFF; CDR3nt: TGTGCCAGCAGTTACGGGGCAGAGAAGCTGTTTTTT
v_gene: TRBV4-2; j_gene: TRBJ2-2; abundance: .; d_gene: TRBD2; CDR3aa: CASSQRGLAGTYTGELFF; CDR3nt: TGTGCCAGCAGCCAGCGCGGACTAGCGGGTACTTACACCGGGGAGCTGTTTTTT
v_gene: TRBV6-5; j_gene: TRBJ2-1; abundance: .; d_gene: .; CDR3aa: CASSYSRRVYYNEQFF; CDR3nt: TGTGCCAGCAGTTACTCGAGGCGGGTCTACTACAATGAGCAGTTCTTC
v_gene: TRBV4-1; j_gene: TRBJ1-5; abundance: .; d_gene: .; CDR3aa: CASSQGFPGVSNQPQHF; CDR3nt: TGCGCCAGCAGCCAAGGGTTCCCAGGGGTTAGCAATCAGCCCCAGCATTTT
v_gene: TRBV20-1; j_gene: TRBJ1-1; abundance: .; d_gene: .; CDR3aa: CSASVGTLNTEAFF; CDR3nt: TGCAGTGCTAGTGTTGGGACTTTGAACACTGAAGCTTTCTTT
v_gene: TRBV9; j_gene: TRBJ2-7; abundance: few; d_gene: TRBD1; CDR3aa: CASSPGTATYEQYF; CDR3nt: TGTGCCAGCAGCCCGGGGACAGCTACCTACGAGCAGTACTTC
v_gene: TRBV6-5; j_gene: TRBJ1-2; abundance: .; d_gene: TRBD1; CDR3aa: CASSFDREYGYTF; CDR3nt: TGTGCCAGCAGTTTCGACAGGGAGTATGGCTACACCTTC
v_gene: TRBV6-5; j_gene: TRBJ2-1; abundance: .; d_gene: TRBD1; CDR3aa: CASGTPGQGYNEQFF; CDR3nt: TGTGCCAGCGGGACTCCGGGACAGGGTTACAATGAGCAGTTCTTC
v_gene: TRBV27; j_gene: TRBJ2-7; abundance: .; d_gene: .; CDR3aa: CASSLGTNYEQYF; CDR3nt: TGTGCCAGCAGTCTGGGGACAAACTACGAGCAGTACTTC
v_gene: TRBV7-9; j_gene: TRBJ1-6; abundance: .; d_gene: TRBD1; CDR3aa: CASSQGTDNSPLHF; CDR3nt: TGTGCCAGCAGCCAGGGGACAGATAATTCACCCCTCCACTTT
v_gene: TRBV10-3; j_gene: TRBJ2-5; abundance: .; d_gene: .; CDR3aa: CAISESQGAGETQYF; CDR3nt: TGTGCCATCAGTGAGTCGCAGGGAGCGGGAGAGACCCAGTACTTC
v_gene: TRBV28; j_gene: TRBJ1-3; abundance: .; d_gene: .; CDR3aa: CASSSGGAPGNTIYF; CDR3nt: TGTGCCAGCAGTTCCGGGGGGGCGCCTGGAAACACCATATATTTT
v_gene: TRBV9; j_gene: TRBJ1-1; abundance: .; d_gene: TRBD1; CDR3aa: CASSVTGGGGTEAFF; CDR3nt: TGTGCCAGCAGCGTTACAGGGGGCGGAGGGACTGAAGCTTTCTTT
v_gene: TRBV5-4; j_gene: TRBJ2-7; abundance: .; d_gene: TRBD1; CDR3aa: CASSGDSIYEQYF; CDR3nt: TGTGCCAGCAGCGGGGACAGCATCTACGAGCAGTACTTC
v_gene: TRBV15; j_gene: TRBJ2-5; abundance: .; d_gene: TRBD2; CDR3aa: CATSRGGGVVETQYF; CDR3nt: TGTGCCACCAGCAGAGGCGGGGGGGTGGTAGAGACCCAGTACTTC
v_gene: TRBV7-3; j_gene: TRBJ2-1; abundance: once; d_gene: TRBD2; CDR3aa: CASSQPGSGGNEQFF; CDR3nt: TGTGCCAGCAGCCAACCTGGCAGCGGGGGCAATGAGCAGTTCTTC
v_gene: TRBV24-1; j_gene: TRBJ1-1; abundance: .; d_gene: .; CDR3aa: CATSEPGTPNTEAFF; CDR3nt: TGTGCCACCAGTGAGCCCGGGACACCGAACACTGAAGCTTTCTTT
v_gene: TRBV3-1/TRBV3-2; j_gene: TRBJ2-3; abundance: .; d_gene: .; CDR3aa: CASSQDRSIQGDGLADTQYF; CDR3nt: TGTGCCAGCAGCCAAGATCGGAGTATTCAAGGGGATGGGCTCGCAGATACGCAGTATTTT
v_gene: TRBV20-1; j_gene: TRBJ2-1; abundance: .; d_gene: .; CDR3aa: CSAPSGGEQFF; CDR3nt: TGCAGTGCCCCCTCAGGGGGGGAGCAGTTCTTC
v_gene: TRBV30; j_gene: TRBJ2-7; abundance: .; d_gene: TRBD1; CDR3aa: CAWADRDSYEQYF; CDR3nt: TGTGCCTGGGCAGACAGGGACTCCTACGAGCAGTACTTC
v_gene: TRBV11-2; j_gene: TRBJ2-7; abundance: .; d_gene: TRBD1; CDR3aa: CASSRDRGSYEQYF; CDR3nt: TGTGCCAGCAGCCGGGACAGGGGGTCCTACGAGCAGTACTTC
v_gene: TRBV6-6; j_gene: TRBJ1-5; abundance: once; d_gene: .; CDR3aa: CASRQFAQPQHF; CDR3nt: TGTGCCAGCAGGCAGTTCGCTCAGCCCCAGCATTTT
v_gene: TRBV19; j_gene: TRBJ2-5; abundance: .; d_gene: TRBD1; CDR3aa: CASSNRGRAAQETQYF; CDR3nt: TGTGCCAGTAGTAACAGGGGGCGAGCGGCTCAAGAGACCCAGTACTTC
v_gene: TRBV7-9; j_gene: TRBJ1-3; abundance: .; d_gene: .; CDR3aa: CASSLRSGVLSGNTIYF; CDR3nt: TGTGCCAGCAGCTTAAGGTCAGGCGTTCTCTCTGGAAACACCATATATTTT
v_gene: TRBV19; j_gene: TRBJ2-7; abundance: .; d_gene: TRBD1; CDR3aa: CASSTRTGEYEQYF; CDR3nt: TGTGCCAGTAGTACCCGGACAGGAGAATACGAGCAGTACTTC
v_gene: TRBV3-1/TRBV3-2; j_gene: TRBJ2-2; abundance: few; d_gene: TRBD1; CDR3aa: CASSHRQGNTGELFF; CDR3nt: TGTGCCAGCAGCCACAGACAGGGAAACACCGGGGAGCTGTTTTTT
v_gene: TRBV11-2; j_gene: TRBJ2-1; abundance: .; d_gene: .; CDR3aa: CASSYVASLNEQFF; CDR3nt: TGTGCCAGCAGCTACGTAGCGTCACTCAATGAGCAGTTCTTC
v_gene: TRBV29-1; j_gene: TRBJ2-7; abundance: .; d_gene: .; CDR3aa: CSVGTDYEQYF; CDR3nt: TGCAGCGTTGGGACTGACTACGAGCAGTACTTC